One sample yielded the 8 T cell receptor beta chains listed below, sequenced in a study of blood T cell repertoires in COVID-19. Clones were read by immunoSEQ multiplex PCR, and TCRdb kept only the in-frame ones, dropping some. The sample yields about 170,000 clones, approximately 84% seen once. The specimen sequenced was peripheral blood. These receptors were collected from a woman at least 80 years old with COVID-19, enrolled during active disease.

The chain combines TRBV27 with TRBJ2-1; 12 nucleotides align to TRBD2. V gave up 4 bases and J gave up 7 bases; unmatched junction bases: 8. This CDR3 has 16 amino acids. Germline values: CDR1 MNHEY, CDR2 SMNVEV (reference sequence). The chain's CDR3 is CASSSLLAGGENEQFF. The CDR3 nucleotides are TGTGCCAGCAGTTCGTTACTAGCGGGAGGTGAGAATGAGCAGTTCTTC.

This clone has more than one count but fewer than ten. V is TRBV10-3 and J is TRBJ1-2; a weak D match, TRBD1 (6 bases). CDR1 is ENHRY and CDR2 is SYGVKD in the germline V gene. This CDR3 has 13 residues. Between the trimmed V and J ends, which lost 4 bases and 1 base, there was a span of 7 bases. The CDR3: CAISGGHNYGYTF. The CDR3 DNA reads as TGTGCCATCAGTGGGGGGCATAACTATGGCTACACCTTC.

This clone came up a few times. V usage is TRBV10-2 and J usage is TRBJ2-2, with a tentative D call TRBD1 (5 bases). The CDR3 has 13 residues. The V end lost 6 bases, the J end lost 5 bases, and 10 bases lay between the germline ends. The V gene's germline CDR1 is WSHSY and CDR2 SAAADI. CDR3 protein: CASRAQETGELFF. In DNA, the CDR3 is TGCGCCAGCAGAGCACAGGAAACCGGGGAGCTGTTTTTT.

V gene TRBV5-6 combines with J gene TRBJ1-2, with D tentatively TRBD1 (6 bases). Trimming took off 4 bases at V and 4 bases at J, with 11 bases between the two ends. Germline V gives CDR1 SGHDT, CDR2 YYEEEE. The CDR3 is 13 residues long. Here the CDR3 reads CASSQGFSYGYTF. The CDR3 coding sequence is TGTGCCAGCAGCCAGGGGTTTAGCTATGGCTACACCTTC.

The chain combines TRBV5-1 with TRBJ2-3; 7 bases agree with TRBD1. The CDR3 has 16 residues. Germline V gives CDR1 SGHRS, CDR2 YFSETQ. V was pared by 6 bases and J by 1 base, with 11 bases of the junction left unmatched. The CDR3 region is CASNEPQGVGTDTQYF. The CDR3 bases are TGCGCCAGCAACGAGCCCCAGGGGGTGGGCACAGATACGCAGTATTTT.

The chain carries TRBV6-5 and TRBJ2-3, with 9 bases that match TRBD1. Germline V gene data show CDR1 as MNHEY and CDR2 as SVGAGI. V trimming: 0 bases; J trimming: 3 bases; junction bases outside the gene matches: 1. The CDR3 length is 15 residues. CDR3 residues: CASSYSGTGTDTQYF. The CDR3 DNA follows: TGTGCCAGCAGTTACTCGGGGACAGGGACAGATACGCAGTATTTT.

The chain combines TRBV19 with TRBJ1-2; D is undetermined. Per the germline V gene, CDR1 is LNHDA and CDR2 is SQIVND (reference sequence). This CDR3 contains 15 residues. V shed 1 base and J shed 2 bases, with 11 bases lying between them. The CDR3 is CASSIVRHSNYGYTF. In nucleotides, the CDR3 is TGTGCCAGTAGTATAGTTAGACATTCAAACTATGGCTACACCTTC. Supplemented by reference TRBV19 and TRBJ1-2, the full variable domain reads DGGITQSPKYLFRKEGQNVTLSCEQNLNHDAMYWYRQDPGQGLRLIYYSQIVNDFQKGDIAEGYSVSREKKESFPLTVTSAQKNPTAFYLCASSIVRHSNYGYTFGSGTRLTVV.

The chain joins TRBV30 to TRBJ1-2; 7 nucleotides line up with TRBD1. This CDR3 spans 13 amino acids. CDR1 GTSNPN and CDR2 SVGIG come from the germline V gene (reference sequence). Trimming cost V 0 bases and J 7 bases; bases outside gene matches: 5. Here the CDR3 DNA reads TGTGCCTGGAGTGTACACGCAGGGGGTGGCTACACCTTC. Translating gives CAWSVHAGGGYTF.